The 23 T cell receptor beta chains given below trace back to one sample, sequenced in a study of T cells in Graves' hyperthyroidism and ophthalmopathy. There were TCR beta CDR3 regions amplified from RNA transcripts. The primer set for the first-round RT-PCR of the TCR CDR3 was HTBI. TCRdb redid the calling of the multiplex PCR reads with MiXCR, one entry per CDR3 protein. In the table there are 370,000 or so distinct CDR3 sequences, about 13% of which are singletons. Material for sequencing was blood. These receptors all come from a man aged 30 to 45 with Graves' hyperthyroidism that later progressed to Graves' ophthalmopathy.

In regard to this clonotype: This may come from a read error, since a much larger clone is one base off. This chain uses TRBV12-3 or TRBV12-4 with TRBJ1-5; D not certain. This CDR3 region has 14 residues. V gave up 8 bases and J gave up 3 bases, with 14 bases separating them. The CDR3 loop reads CASGPTGLNQPQHF. The CDR3 DNA reads as TGTGCCAGCGGCCCTACCGGGCTCAATCAGCCCCAGCATTTT.

This clonotype was counted many times. This rearrangement joins TRBV2 to TRBJ1-6; TRBD1 matches at 8 bases. Germline CDR1 reads SNHLY; CDR2 reads FYNNEI. The CDR3 consists of 16 residues. V was clipped by 1 base and J by 5 bases; unmatched bases: 4. The CDR3 region has the DNA TGTGCCAGCAGTGAAGGTGGACAGGGAAATAATTCACCCCTCCACTTT. Translated: CASSEGGQGNNSPLHF.

This clonotype occurred a few times. This sequence joins TRBV15 and TRBJ2-2; D is perhaps TRBD2 (5 bases). Germline CDR1 and CDR2: LNHNV and YYDKDF (reference sequence). The CDR3 covers 16 residues. V dropped 0 bases and J dropped 3 bases, with 11 bases sitting between them. The CDR3 protein is CATSRDEGVDTGELFF. The CDR3 bases are TGTGCCACCAGCAGAGACGAGGGAGTAGACACCGGGGAGCTGTTTTTT. Together with reference TRBV15 and TRBJ2-2, the CDR3 gives the full variable domain: DAMVIQNPRYQVTQFGKPVTLSCSQTLNHNVMYWYQQKSSQAPKLLFHYYDKDFNNEADTPDNFQSRRPNTSFCFLDIRSPGLGDTAMYLCATSRDEGVDTGELFFGEGSRLTVL.

This clonotype was found many times. The V call is TRBV18, the J call TRBJ2-5, with 9 bases identical to TRBD1. J lost 3 bases, V lost 8 bases, and 4 bases had no gene match. Per the germline V gene, CDR1 is KGHSH and CDR2 is LQKENI. The CDR3 is 13 residues long. In nucleotides, the CDR3 is TGTGCCAGCGCTTGGACAGGGGAAGAGACCCAGTACTTC. As protein: CASAWTGEETQYF. Full variable domain (missing parts from reference TRBV18 and TRBJ2-5): NAGVMQNPRHLVRRRGQEARLRCSPMKGHSHVYWYRQLPEEGLKFMVYLQKENIIDESGMPKERFSAEFPKEGPSILRIQQVVRGDSAAYFCASAWTGEETQYFGPGTRLLVL.

This clonotype was detected only a few times. V usage is TRBV25-1 and J usage is TRBJ2-7, with D hard to call. CDR1 MGHDK and CDR2 SYGVNS come from the germline V gene. V lost 5 bases and J 0 bases, leaving 11 bases between the germline ends. The CDR3 consists of 14 residues. Here the CDR3 reads CASSHDWNSYEQYF. CDR3 nucleotides: TGTGCCAGCAGTCATGACTGGAACTCCTACGAGCAGTACTTC.

This clonotype has just one count. The genes are TRBV7-8 and TRBJ2-5; maybe TRBD2 (5 bases). CDR1 and CDR2 from the germline V gene are SGHVS and FQNEAQ. The CDR3 length is 15 residues. Trimming took 6 bases from V and 1 from J, leaving 15 bases between them. CDR3 sequence reads: CASSVEASGQETQYF. CDR3 bases: TGTGCCAGCAGTGTCGAGGCGAGCGGCCAAGAGACCCAGTACTTC. Based on the CDR3 plus reference TRBV7-8 and TRBJ2-5, the full variable domain is GAGVSQSPRYKVAKRGQDVALRCDPISGHVSLFWYQQALGQGPEFLTYFQNEAQLDKSGLPSDRFFAERPEGSVSTLKIQRTQQEDSAVYLCASSVEASGQETQYFGPGTRLLVL.

The table lists this clonotype with a count of one. This sequence may be a read error, since a much larger clone differs from it by one base. This is likely a read error, given that the CDR3 carries no conserved phenylalanine or tryptophan at its end. The chain recombines TRBV6-4 with TRBJ1-3; TRBD1 might be the D (5 bases). V was pared by 7 bases and J by 0 bases, with 16 bases between. Germline assignment: CDR1 MRHNA and CDR2 SNTAGT. CDR3 length: 16 amino acids. The CDR3 region has the DNA TGTGCCAGCATTCCCTCACGGGGGACCTCTGGAAACACCATATATCTT. Protein sequence: CASIPSRGTSGNTIYL.

This clonotype has only a few counts. The chain uses TRBV24-1 and TRBJ2-1; 8 bases fit TRBD2. Germline V lookup: CDR1 KGHDR, CDR2 SFDVKD. The trim removed 5 bases at V and 4 bases at J, leaving 3 bases unmatched. The length of the CDR3 is 14 residues. CDR3 residues: CATSVRGAYNEQFF. Here the CDR3 DNA reads TGTGCCACCAGTGTGCGGGGGGCTTACAATGAGCAGTTCTTC.

This clonotype was picked up a small number of times. V usage is TRBV6-5 and J usage is TRBJ1-2, with TRBD1 matching 8 bases. The CDR3 is 14 residues long. The germline V gene encodes CDR1 MNHEY and CDR2 SVGAGI. The J segment lost 2 bases and the V segment lost 2 bases, leaving 1 base of the junction unmatched. The CDR3 DNA reads TGTGCCAGCAGTTACGGACAGGGAAACTATGGCTACACCTTC. Translating it yields CASSYGQGNYGYTF.

V usage is TRBV18 and J usage is TRBJ1-3; a possible D gene is TRBD1 (5 bases). Germline assignment: CDR1 KGHSH and CDR2 LQKENI. The CDR3 is 17 amino acids. Between the trimmed V and J ends, which lost 3 bases and 0 bases, there was a span of 15 bases. The CDR3 DNA reads TGTGCCAGCTCACCGGATGGAGGGACTTTCTCTGGAAACACCATATATTTT. Its translation is CASSPDGGTFSGNTIYF.

In this sample, this clonotype turned up a few times. The chain uses TRBV6-5 and TRBJ2-1; tentative D call: TRBD2 (5 bases). The CDR3 loop spans 15 amino acids. CDR1 and CDR2 from the germline V gene are MNHEY and SVGAGI. V shed 0 bases and J shed 6 bases, with 12 bases lying between them. CDR3 bases: TGTGCCAGCAGTTACTCGGGTTTCCGGGGCAATGAGCAGTTCTTC. Its protein product is CASSYSGFRGNEQFF.

In its sample, this clonotype was seen a few times. V usage is TRBV6-2 or TRBV6-3 and J usage is TRBJ2-6; no definite D call. V lost 6 bases and J lost 1, with 10 bases in between. Germline V gives CDR1 MNHEY, CDR2 SVGEGT. The CDR3 contains 15 residues. CDR3 residues: CASSVLGSGANVLTF. The CDR3 DNA is TGTGCCAGCAGCGTACTGGGTTCTGGGGCCAACGTCCTGACTTTC.

This clonotype was picked up many times. V and J are TRBV20-1 and TRBJ1-4; D perhaps matches TRBD1 (5 bases). Between the trimmed V and J ends, which lost 6 bases and 1 base, there was a span of 15 bases. Germline lookup yields CDR1 DFQATT and CDR2 SNEGSKA (reference sequence). This CDR3 contains 15 residues. Here the CDR3 DNA reads TGCAGTGCCCCGGGGGGGACCCTAACTAATGAAAAACTGTTTTTT. Its translation is CSAPGGTLTNEKLFF.

A few counts support this clonotype. V and J are TRBV19 and TRBJ2-1; 10 bases align to TRBD2. The CDR3 totals 15 residues. The germline V gene has CDR1 LNHDA and CDR2 SQIVND (reference sequence). After removal of 5 bases from V and 4 bases from J, the junction contained 5 bases not matched to a gene. CDR3 DNA sequence: TGTGCCAGTAGTCCACTAGCGGGGATTTACAATGAGCAGTTCTTC. As protein: CASSPLAGIYNEQFF.

This chain joins TRBV5-1 and TRBJ2-1, with a possible D match to TRBD1 (5 bases). The CDR3 loop spans 14 amino acids. Trimming left V 4 bases short and J 5 bases short, with 13 bases between. Per the germline V gene, CDR1 is SGHRS and CDR2 is YFSETQ. CDR3: CASSPSTDNNEQFF. The CDR3, as DNA: TGCGCCAGCAGCCCTTCGACAGACAACAATGAGCAGTTCTTC. Together with reference TRBV5-1 and TRBJ2-1, the CDR3 gives the full variable domain: KAGVTQTPRYLIKTRGQQVTLSCSPISGHRSVSWYQQTPGQGLQFLFEYFSETQRNKGNFPGRFSGRQFSNSRSEMNVSTLELGDSALYLCASSPSTDNNEQFFGPGTRLTVL.

This clonotype occurred many times. The genes are TRBV28 and TRBJ1-2; D is possibly TRBD1 (6 bases). With 1 base removed from V and 0 bases from J, the gap between germline ends came to 12 bases. The CDR3 totals 16 residues. Per the germline V gene, CDR1 is MDHEN and CDR2 is SYDVKM. The CDR3 region is CASSLYPTGTNYGYTF. The DNA for the CDR3 is TGTGCCAGCAGTTTATATCCGACAGGAACTAACTATGGCTACACCTTC.

This rearrangement joins TRBV30 to TRBJ2-7, with TRBD1 matching over 8 bases. CDR3 length equals 14 residues. Germline CDR1 and CDR2: GTSNPN and SVGIG (reference sequence). V trimming: 0 bases; J trimming: 1 base; junction bases outside the gene matches: 2. The CDR3 nucleotides are TGTGCCTGGAGTGTACGGGACAGGTCCTACGAGCAGTACTTC. Translated, it gives CAWSVRDRSYEQYF.

This clonotype was detected only a few times. The V and J genes are TRBV12-3 or TRBV12-4 and TRBJ2-1; 9 nucleotides match TRBD2. This CDR3 spans 15 amino acids. V lost 7 bases to trimming and J lost 0 bases; unmatched junction nucleotides: 4. CDR3 DNA: TGTGCCAGCAACGCGGGAGGGAGCTCCTACAATGAGCAGTTCTTC. Translation gives CASNAGGSSYNEQFF.

This clonotype was counted a few times. The chain links TRBV18 to TRBJ2-3; 10 positions agree with TRBD2. Per the germline V gene, CDR1 is KGHSH and CDR2 is LQKENI. The CDR3 runs 16 residues. Germline trimming cut 3 bases from V and 7 bases from J; bases unmatched to any gene: 10. CDR3 sequence reads: CASSPGGGLAANTQYF. In nucleotides, the CDR3 is TGTGCCAGCTCACCCGGGGGTGGACTAGCGGCCAATACGCAGTATTTT.

This clonotype was seen ten or more times. The chain joins TRBV11-2 to TRBJ2-3; 12 nucleotides match TRBD2. This CDR3 is 16 amino acids long. Germline V CDR1 and CDR2: SGHAT, FQNNGV. V lost 5 bases to trimming and J lost 2 bases; unmatched junction nucleotides: 5. CDR3 region: CASSVGLAGPTDTQYF. In DNA form, the CDR3 reads TGTGCCAGCAGCGTAGGACTAGCGGGGCCCACAGATACGCAGTATTTT.

The rearrangement uses TRBV18 and TRBJ2-1; D unresolved. The CDR3 has 13 amino acids. Deletions cut 0 bases from V and 7 bases from J, with 7 bases between. Looked up from germline, CDR1 is KGHSH and CDR2 is LQKENI. CDR3 protein: CASSPPLSNEQFF. CDR3 sequence (DNA): TGTGCCAGCTCACCACCGTTAAGTAATGAGCAGTTCTTC.

This clonotype was seen many times. CDR3: CASRIGGTSGEQYF. The CDR3 DNA follows: TGTGCCAGCAGAATTGGCGGGACGTCAGGCGAGCAGTACTTC. This chain joins TRBV7-9 and TRBJ2-7; TRBD2 might be the D (6 bases). The germline gives CDR1 SEHNR, CDR2 FQNEAQ (reference sequence). Between the trimmed V and J ends, which lost 6 bases and 6 bases, there was a span of 18 bases. The CDR3 runs 14 residues.

V and J are TRBV24-1 and TRBJ2-2; D gene ambiguous. Germline CDR1 is KGHDR and CDR2 is SFDVKD. CDR3 length equals 12 residues. V shed 4 bases and J shed 5 bases, with 4 bases lying between them. CDR3 residues: CATSEGTGELFF. The CDR3 DNA reads TGTGCCACCAGTGAGGGAACCGGGGAGCTGTTTTTT.